This TCR beta chain was profiled in a study of blood T cell repertoires in COVID-19. This CDR3 is built from 11 residues. V shed 8 bases and J shed 4 bases, with 8 bases lying between them. Germline V gene sequence: CDR1 MNHNS, CDR2 SASEGT. The authors' processing: How many nucleated cells were present was estimated from reference gene primer amplification. Sequenced by immunoSEQ multiplex PCR; TCRdb stores in-frame clones only, minus some. The V and J calls and clone size come from that table; D and trimming were worked out from the DNA. The profile shows roughly 80,000 clones, approximately 84% of them singletons.

Material: peripheral blood. The chain recombines TRBV6-1 with TRBJ1-2; no reliable D call. The TCR was taken from a man aged 55 to 70 with active or convalescent COVID-19. This CDR3 is CASDDSYGYTF. The CDR3 DNA is TGTGCCAGCGATGATAGCTATGGCTACACCTTC.